The source of this T cell receptor beta chain is a study of blood T cell repertoires in COVID-19. Study-wide context: From the United States, Italy and Spain came samples of acute and convalescent COVID-19. PBMCs, B-cell-depleted T cells, or T cells were the source of the cDNA or gDNA that made up the material.

The method was immunoSEQ multiplex PCR; TCRdb's version includes in-frame clones alone and lacks a portion of them. The data contain a few hundred thousand clones, around nine tenths of them seen just once; the ten biggest clones take up 2.2%. CDR3 length: 15 residues. Trimming removed 5 bases from V and 0 bases from J, with 11 bases in between. Germline V lookup: CDR1 SGHAT, CDR2 FQNNGV. Sequenced sample: peripheral blood. V and J are TRBV11-2 and TRBJ2-1; D possibly corresponds to TRBD2 (6 bases). The receptor was derived from a man in his forties or fifties with acute or convalescent COVID-19. CDR3 residues: CASSPMGGSYNEQFF. Here the CDR3 DNA reads TGTGCCAGCAGCCCGATGGGGGGCTCCTACAATGAGCAGTTCTTC.